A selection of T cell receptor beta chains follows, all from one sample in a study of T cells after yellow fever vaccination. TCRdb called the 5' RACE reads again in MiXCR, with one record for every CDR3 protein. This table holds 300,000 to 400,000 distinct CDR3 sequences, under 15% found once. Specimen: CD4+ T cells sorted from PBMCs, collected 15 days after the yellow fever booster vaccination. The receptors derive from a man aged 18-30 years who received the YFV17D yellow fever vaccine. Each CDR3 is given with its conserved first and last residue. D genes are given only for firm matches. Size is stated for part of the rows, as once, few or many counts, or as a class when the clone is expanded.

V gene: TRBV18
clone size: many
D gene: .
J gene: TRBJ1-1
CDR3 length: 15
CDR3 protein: CASSPPGAWDTEAFF
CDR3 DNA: TGTGCCAGCTCACCACCGGGGGCTTGGGACACTGAAGCTTTCTTT

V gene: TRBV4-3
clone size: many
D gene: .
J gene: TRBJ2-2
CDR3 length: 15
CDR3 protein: CASRPDSSNTGELFF
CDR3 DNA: TGCGCCAGCAGGCCGGACAGTTCGAACACCGGGGAGCTGTTTTTT

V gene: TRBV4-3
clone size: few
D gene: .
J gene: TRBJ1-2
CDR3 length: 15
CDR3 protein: CASSQDTGLKFGYTF
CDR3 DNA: TGCGCCAGCAGCCAAGACACAGGGCTGAAGTTTGGCTACACCTTC

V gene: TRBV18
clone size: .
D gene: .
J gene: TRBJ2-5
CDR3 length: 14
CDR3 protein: CASSPMYAQETQYF
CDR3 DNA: TGTGCCAGCTCACCGATGTATGCGCAAGAGACCCAGTACTTC

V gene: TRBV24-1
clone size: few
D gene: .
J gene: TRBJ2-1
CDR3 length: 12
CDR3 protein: CATSGGGDEEFF
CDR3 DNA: TGTGCCACCAGTGGGGGTGGGGATGAGGAGTTCTTC

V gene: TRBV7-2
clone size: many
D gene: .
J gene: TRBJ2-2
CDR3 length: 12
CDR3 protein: CAIALGFGELFF
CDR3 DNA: TGTGCCATCGCACTGGGGTTCGGGGAGCTGTTTTTT

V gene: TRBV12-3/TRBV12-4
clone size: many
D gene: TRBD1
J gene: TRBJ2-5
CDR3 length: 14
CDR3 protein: CASSGWTGGETQYF
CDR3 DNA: TGTGCCAGCAGTGGGTGGACAGGGGGAGAGACCCAGTACTTC

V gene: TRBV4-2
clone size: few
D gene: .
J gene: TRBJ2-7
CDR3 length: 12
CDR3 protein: CASSQDRTEQYF
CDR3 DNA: TGTGCCAGCAGCCAAGATCGAACCGAGCAGTACTTC

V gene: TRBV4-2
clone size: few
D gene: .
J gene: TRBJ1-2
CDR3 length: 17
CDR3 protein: CASRGGATLSLNYGYTF
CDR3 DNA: TGTGCCAGCAGGGGGGGGGCCACGCTTTCCTTAAACTATGGCTACACCTTC

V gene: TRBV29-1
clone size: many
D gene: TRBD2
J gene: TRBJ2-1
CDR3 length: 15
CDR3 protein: CSVELASGGRDEQFF
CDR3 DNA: TGCAGCGTTGAGTTGGCTAGCGGGGGGCGGGATGAGCAGTTCTTC